These T cell receptor beta chains were read from a single sample in a study of T cell responses to AZD1222 COVID-19 vaccine. Using immunoSEQ multiplex PCR, the repertoire was profiled, and TCRdb retains in-frame clones only, with some absent. The sample gives over 100,000 clones, more than 85% of which show up once; approximately 4.5% is in the top ten. The sequences come from peripheral blood, collected on day 0 of AZD1222 vaccination. Receptors originate from an adult in good health. Both conserved end residues are part of each CDR3. The D gene is left open where the match is weak. A row's size may be missing; if present it is once, few, many or a size class.

TRBJ1-2	TRBV4-3	NA	TRBD1	15	CASSRDSLANYGYTF	TGCGCCAGCAGCCGGGACAGCCTAGCTAACTATGGCTACACCTTC
TRBJ2-3	TRBV29-1	NA	NA	12	CSVEGRGDTQYF	TGCAGCGTTGAAGGGCGGGGAGATACGCAGTATTTT
TRBJ1-2	TRBV6-5	NA	NA	13	CASTPVSSRGYTF	TGTGCCAGCACCCCAGTTTCGTCGAGAGGCTACACCTTC
TRBJ1-5	TRBV3-1/TRBV3-2	NA	NA	13	CASSRGYNQPQHF	TGTGCCAGCAGCCGGGGGTACAATCAGCCCCAGCATTTT
TRBJ1-5	TRBV19	NA	NA	16	CASRSLEWVGNQPQHF	TGTGCCAGTAGGTCCCTAGAGTGGGTTGGCAATCAGCCCCAGCATTTT
TRBJ2-3	TRBV11-3	NA	TRBD2	14	CASSHGGAGDTQYF	TGTGCCAGCAGCCACGGGGGGGCTGGAGATACGCAGTATTTT
TRBJ2-1	TRBV29-1	few	NA	10	CSAQYNEQFF	TGCAGCGCTCAATACAATGAGCAGTTCTTC
TRBJ1-1	TRBV28	NA	TRBD1	16	CASSLRQGRRHTEAFF	TGTGCCAGCAGTTTACGACAGGGAAGGAGGCACACTGAAGCTTTCTTT
TRBJ2-7	TRBV5-4	NA	TRBD1	14	CASRPGQGSYEQYF	TGTGCCAGCAGGCCAGGACAGGGCTCATACGAGCAGTACTTC
TRBJ1-2	TRBV7-2	NA	NA	16	CASTPEVGTRNYGYTF	TGTGCCAGCACCCCAGAAGTGGGGACACGAAACTATGGCTACACCTTC
TRBJ1-1	TRBV20-1	NA	NA	17	CSASSSEGRTHGDEAFF	TGCAGTGCTAGTTCGTCCGAGGGGCGGACTCATGGGGATGAAGCTTTCTTT
TRBJ2-7	TRBV5-4	NA	NA	12	CASSTDSYEQYF	TGTGCCAGCAGCACAGACTCCTACGAGCAGTACTTC
TRBJ2-1	TRBV10-3	NA	NA	14	CAISAPGTRPEQFF	TGTGCCATCAGTGCCCCCGGGACACGGCCTGAGCAGTTCTTC
TRBJ2-2	TRBV9	NA	NA	14	CASSVVQGAGELFF	TGTGCCAGCAGCGTAGTCCAGGGCGCCGGGGAGCTGTTTTTT
TRBJ2-2	TRBV27	NA	NA	14	CASSPGGSTGELFF	TGTGCCAGCAGCCCCGGGGGTAGCACCGGGGAGCTGTTTTTT
TRBJ2-2	TRBV4-3	NA	NA	18	CASSQAALGRIGTGELFF	TGCGCCAGCAGCCAAGCCGCGTTGGGGCGGATAGGCACCGGGGAGCTGTTTTTT
TRBJ2-5	TRBV5-5	NA	NA	13	CASSLSLQETQYF	TGTGCCAGCAGCTTGAGCTTACAAGAGACCCAGTACTTC
TRBJ1-2	TRBV4-2	NA	NA	12	CASSQASNGYTF	TGTGCCAGCAGCCAAGCCTCAAATGGCTACACCTTC
TRBJ2-2	TRBV19	NA	TRBD2	19	CASSIAATSGFANTGELFF	TGTGCCAGTAGTATAGCGGCCACTAGCGGGTTCGCGAACACCGGGGAGCTGTTTTTT
TRBJ2-1	TRBV13	NA	NA	16	CASSLQGQSSYNEQFF	TGTGCCAGCAGCTTACAAGGCCAGAGCTCCTACAATGAGCAGTTCTTC
TRBJ2-5	TRBV7-2	once	NA	14	CASSLPPNEETQYF	TGTGCCAGCAGCTTACCCCCGAACGAAGAGACCCAGTACTTC
TRBJ1-1	TRBV14	NA	NA	11	CASSQENEAFF	TGTGCCAGCAGCCAAGAAAATGAAGCTTTCTTT
TRBJ2-7	TRBV5-1	once	TRBD2	14	CASSLTSGGYEQYF	TGCGCCAGCAGCTTGACTAGCGGGGGCTACGAGCAGTACTTC
TRBJ1-1	TRBV7-8	NA	NA	13	CASSLGVQAQAFF	TGTGCCAGCAGCTTAGGGGTGCAGGCCCAGGCTTTCTTT
TRBJ2-7	TRBV7-2	NA	TRBD1	14	CASSPITGGREQYF	TGTGCCAGCAGCCCCATAACAGGGGGCCGCGAGCAGTACTTC
TRBJ2-3	TRBV4-3	NA	NA	14	CASSQGVRADTQYF	TGCGCCAGCAGCCAAGGGGTCAGGGCGGATACGCAGTATTTT
TRBJ1-2	TRBV18	NA	NA	13	CASSPRGYSGYTF	TGTGCCAGCTCACCACGGGGGTACTCTGGCTACACCTTC
TRBJ1-5	TRBV27	NA	NA	17	CASRGTDEFWGNQPQHF	TGTGCCAGCAGGGGGACCGATGAATTTTGGGGCAATCAGCCCCAGCATTTT
TRBJ1-2	TRBV6-6	NA	NA	12	CASTSKAHGYTF	TGTGCCAGCACCTCCAAAGCACACGGCTACACCTTC
TRBJ2-3	TRBV11-3	NA	NA	15	CASSLGSTRTDTQYF	TGTGCCAGCAGCTTAGGCTCTACTCGCACAGATACGCAGTATTTT
TRBJ2-7	TRBV6-5	NA	NA	15	CASSYSSGFGGEQYF	TGTGCCAGCAGTTACTCGTCGGGGTTTGGAGGGGAGCAGTACTTC
TRBJ1-6	TRBV4-3	NA	NA	15	CASSRNRDLGTPLHF	TGCGCCAGCAGCCGCAACAGGGATTTAGGAACACCCCTCCACTTT
TRBJ2-5	TRBV7-3	NA	NA	13	CASSLGTPETQYF	TGTGCCAGCAGCTTAGGGACCCCAGAGACCCAGTACTTC
TRBJ1-2	TRBV5-1	NA	TRBD1	14	CASSFPGQNYGYTF	TGCGCCAGCAGCTTTCCGGGACAGAACTATGGCTACACCTTC
TRBJ2-1	TRBV11-2	NA	NA	14	CASSLGGAYNEQFF	TGTGCCAGCAGCTTAGGAGGGGCCTACAATGAGCAGTTCTTC
TRBJ1-2	TRBV11-2	NA	TRBD1	14	CASSFRTGDHGYTF	TGTGCCAGCAGCTTCCGGACAGGGGATCATGGCTACACCTTC
TRBJ2-1	TRBV6-5	NA	NA	13	CASSWQAYNEQFF	TGTGCCAGCAGTTGGCAGGCCTACAATGAGCAGTTCTTC
TRBJ2-7	TRBV11-3	NA	TRBD2	14	CASSPPSGPYEQYF	TGTGCCAGCAGCCCTCCTAGCGGACCTTACGAGCAGTACTTC
TRBJ1-1	TRBV19	NA	NA	12	CASSWGNTEAFF	TGTGCCAGTAGTTGGGGGAACACTGAAGCTTTCTTT
TRBJ2-3	TRBV28	NA	NA	13	CASSTSRTDTQYF	TGTGCCAGCAGTACTAGCCGGACAGATACGCAGTATTTT
TRBJ2-3	TRBV27	once	TRBD2	15	CASSLIAGGTDTQYF	TGTGCCAGCAGTTTAATAGCGGGGGGCACAGATACGCAGTATTTT
TRBJ2-7	TRBV7-9	NA	TRBD2	16	CASSPPAAGLLGEQYF	TGTGCCAGCAGCCCCCCCGCCGCGGGACTACTCGGCGAGCAGTACTTC
TRBJ1-1	TRBV7-8	NA	NA	20	CASSLDLVSGWEELNTEAFF	TGTGCCAGCAGCCTAGACTTAGTTTCCGGGTGGGAAGAGTTGAACACTGAAGCTTTCTTT
TRBJ2-2	TRBV5-1	NA	TRBD2	17	CASSFKGRTSGVGELFF	TGCGCCAGCAGCTTCAAGGGGAGGACTAGCGGGGTCGGGGAGCTGTTTTTT
TRBJ2-5	TRBV28	NA	NA	13	CASSLPGMETQYF	TGTGCCAGCAGTTTGCCCGGGATGGAGACCCAGTACTTC
TRBJ1-1	TRBV7-9	few	NA	16	CASSHRQTEKHLEAFF	TGTGCCAGCAGCCATCGTCAGACAGAGAAACACCTTGAAGCTTTCTTT
TRBJ1-1	TRBV5-1	NA	NA	15	CASSFTRTANTEAFF	TGCGCCAGCAGCTTTACTCGGACGGCGAACACTGAAGCTTTCTTT
TRBJ1-2	TRBV4-2	NA	NA	12	CASSQTGWGYTF	TGTGCCAGCAGCCAAACAGGGTGGGGCTACACCTTC
TRBJ2-3	TRBV11-2	NA	TRBD2	15	CASSSGTRSSDTQYF	TGTGCCAGCAGTTCCGGGACTAGGAGTTCAGATACGCAGTATTTT
TRBJ1-5	TRBV30	NA	NA	14	CAWSGGPSNQPQHF	TGTGCCTGGAGTGGGGGGCCCAGCAATCAGCCCCAGCATTTT
TRBJ2-7	TRBV11-2	once	NA	13	CASSLGRVYEQYF	TGTGCCAGCAGCTTAGGGAGGGTTTACGAGCAGTACTTC
TRBJ1-4	TRBV7-2	NA	TRBD1	15	CASSLGQAAVQKLFF	TGTGCCAGCAGCCTAGGACAGGCCGCGGTGCAAAAACTGTTTTTT